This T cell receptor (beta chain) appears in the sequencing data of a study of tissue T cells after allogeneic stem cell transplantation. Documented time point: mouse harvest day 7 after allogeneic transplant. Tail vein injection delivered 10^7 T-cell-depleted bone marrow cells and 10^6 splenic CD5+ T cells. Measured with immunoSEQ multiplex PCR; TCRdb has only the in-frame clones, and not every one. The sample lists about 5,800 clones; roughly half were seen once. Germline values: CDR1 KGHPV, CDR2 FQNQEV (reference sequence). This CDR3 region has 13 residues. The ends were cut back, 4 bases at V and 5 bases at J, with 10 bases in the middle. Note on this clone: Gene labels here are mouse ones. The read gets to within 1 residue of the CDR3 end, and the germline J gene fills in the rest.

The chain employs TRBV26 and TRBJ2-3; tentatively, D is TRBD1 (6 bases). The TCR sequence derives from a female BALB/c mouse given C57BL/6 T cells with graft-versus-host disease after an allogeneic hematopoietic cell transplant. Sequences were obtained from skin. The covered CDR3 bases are TGTGCCAGCAGTCGCCACAGGGAAGAAACGCTGTAT. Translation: CASSRHREETLY. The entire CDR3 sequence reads CASSRHREETLYF.